This T cell receptor beta chain comes out of a study of CD8 T cells in Susac syndrome. Study in general: When blood was drawn, the patients with Susac syndrome were therapy-naive, on corticosteroids, or on intravenous immunoglobulin alone.

RNA totalling about 0.45 to 1 ug underwent reverse transcription with random hexamers. An immunoSEQ multiplex PCR generated amplified TCR beta CDR3 products spanning 54 Vbeta and 13 Jbeta. Via MiXCR, TCRdb re-called the immunoSEQ multiplex PCR reads, giving one row per CDR3 protein. The table includes about 120,000 distinct CDR3 sequences, just under 95% detected once. Sequencing targeted TCR beta in T cells from blood (CD8+ and CD4+). Germline CDR1 GTSNPN, CDR2 SVGIG (reference sequence). The CDR3 covers 17 residues. Trimming removed 4 bases from V and 2 bases from J, with 18 bases in between. This TCR came from a human donor with Susac syndrome. Sequencing input: CD8+ T cells from PBMCs. The J gene is TRBJ2-6, the V gene TRBV30; TRBD1 is a possible D gene (5 bases). The CDR3 reads CAWIQRDSITGANVLTF. The CDR3 DNA is TGTGCCTGGATTCAGAGAGACAGTATTACTGGGGCCAACGTCCTGACTTTC.